The source of this T cell receptor (beta chain) is a study of blood T cells in healthy people across ages. The individuals who served as donors were healthy Caucasians living in Russia, aged about 6 to 95. A second roughly 7 to 11 cycle PCR used barcoded and J-beta primers. TCRdb ran MiXCR on the 5' RACE reads and lists one entry per CDR3 protein. Among about a million distinct CDR3 sequences listed, around 54% were seen once. V lost 5 bases to trimming and J lost 5 bases, with 12 bases between them. Germline CDR1 ENHRY, CDR2 SYGVKD. This CDR3 is 13 amino acids long. The origin of this receptor is a woman aged 55-69 years in good health. This sequence joins TRBV10-3 and TRBJ2-5; D is perhaps TRBD1 (5 bases). The source material was blood. The DNA of the CDR3 is TGTGCCATCAGTAGGACATTAGACGAGACCCAGTACTTC. Amino acids: CAISRTLDETQYF.